This T cell receptor (beta chain) was observed in a study of CD8+ T cells in alopecia areata. cDNA prepared by RNA extraction and subsequent reverse transcription served as the template for sequencing. Sequenced by immunoSEQ multiplex PCR; TCRdb stores in-frame clones only, minus some. Among 150,000 to 200,000 clones listed, about 67% were seen once. V dropped 8 bases and J dropped 0 bases, with 12 bases sitting between them. The CDR3 is 14 amino acids. Looked up from germline, CDR1 is SNHLY and CDR2 is FYNNEI. The rearrangement links TRBV2 to TRBJ2-3; a possible D gene is TRBD2 (5 bases). The TCR comes from a human donor with alopecia areata. The sample in question was CD8+ T cells sorted from blood, obtained at week 0. The CDR3 protein is CASGRESSTDTQYF. The CDR3 DNA follows: TGTGCCAGCGGAAGGGAGTCTAGCACAGATACGCAGTATTTT.